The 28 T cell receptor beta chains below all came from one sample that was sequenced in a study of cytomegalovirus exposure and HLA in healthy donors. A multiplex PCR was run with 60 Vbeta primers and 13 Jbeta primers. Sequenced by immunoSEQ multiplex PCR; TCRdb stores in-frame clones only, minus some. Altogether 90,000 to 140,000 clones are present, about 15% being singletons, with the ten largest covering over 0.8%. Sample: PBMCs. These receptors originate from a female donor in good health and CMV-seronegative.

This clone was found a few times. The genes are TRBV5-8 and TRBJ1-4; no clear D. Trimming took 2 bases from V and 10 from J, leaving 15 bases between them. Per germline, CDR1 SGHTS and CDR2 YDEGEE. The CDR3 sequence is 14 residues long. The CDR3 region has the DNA TGTGCCAGCAGCTTAGTGACCCGAGGGAGAAAACTGTTTTTT. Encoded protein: CASSLVTRGRKLFF.

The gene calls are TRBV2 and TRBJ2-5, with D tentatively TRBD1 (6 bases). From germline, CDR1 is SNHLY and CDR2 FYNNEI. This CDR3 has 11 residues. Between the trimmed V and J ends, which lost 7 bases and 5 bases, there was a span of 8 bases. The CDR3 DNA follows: TGTGCCAGCAAACAGGGCGAGACCCAGTACTTC. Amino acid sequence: CASKQGETQYF. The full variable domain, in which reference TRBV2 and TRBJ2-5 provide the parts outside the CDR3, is EPEVTQTPSHQVTQMGQEVILRCVPISNHLYFYWYRQILGQKVEFLVSFYNNEISEKSEIFDDQFSVERPDGSNFTLKIRSTKLEDSAMYFCASKQGETQYFGPGTRLLVL.

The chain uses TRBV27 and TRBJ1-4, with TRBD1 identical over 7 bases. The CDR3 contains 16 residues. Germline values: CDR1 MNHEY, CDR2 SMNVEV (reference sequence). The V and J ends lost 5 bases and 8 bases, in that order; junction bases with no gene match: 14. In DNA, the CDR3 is TGTGCCAGCAGTCTCCTACCGGGACAGATCGGGGAAAAACTGTTTTTT. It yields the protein CASSLLPGQIGEKLFF.

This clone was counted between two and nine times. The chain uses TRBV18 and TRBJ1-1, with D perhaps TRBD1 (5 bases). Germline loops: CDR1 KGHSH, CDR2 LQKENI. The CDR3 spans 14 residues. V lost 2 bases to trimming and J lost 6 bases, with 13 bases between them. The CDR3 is CASSPSGYFAEAFF. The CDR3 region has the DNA TGTGCCAGCTCACCATCAGGGTACTTCGCTGAAGCTTTCTTT.

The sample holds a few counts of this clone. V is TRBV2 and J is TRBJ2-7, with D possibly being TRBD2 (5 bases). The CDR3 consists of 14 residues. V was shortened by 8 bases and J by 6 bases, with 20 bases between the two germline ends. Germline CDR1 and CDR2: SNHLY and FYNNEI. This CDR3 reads CASATGTRAGEQYF. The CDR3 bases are TGTGCCAGCGCGACGGGAACAAGGGCGGGCGAGCAGTACTTC. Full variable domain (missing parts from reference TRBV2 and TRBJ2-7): EPEVTQTPSHQVTQMGQEVILRCVPISNHLYFYWYRQILGQKVEFLVSFYNNEISEKSEIFDDQFSVERPDGSNFTLKIRSTKLEDSAMYFCASATGTRAGEQYFGPGTRLTVT.

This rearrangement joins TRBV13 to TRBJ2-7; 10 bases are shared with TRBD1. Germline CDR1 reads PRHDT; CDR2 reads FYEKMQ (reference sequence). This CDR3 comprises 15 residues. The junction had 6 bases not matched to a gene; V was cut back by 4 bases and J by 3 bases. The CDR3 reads CASSSGDRGRYEQYF. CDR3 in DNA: TGTGCCAGCAGCTCTGGGGACAGGGGTCGCTACGAGCAGTACTTC.

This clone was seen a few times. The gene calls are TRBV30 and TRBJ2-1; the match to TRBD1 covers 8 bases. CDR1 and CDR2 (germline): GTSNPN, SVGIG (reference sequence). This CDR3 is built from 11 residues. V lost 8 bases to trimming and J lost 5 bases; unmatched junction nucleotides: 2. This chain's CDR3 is CAGGQDNEQFF. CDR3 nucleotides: TGTGCCGGGGGACAGGACAATGAGCAGTTCTTC.

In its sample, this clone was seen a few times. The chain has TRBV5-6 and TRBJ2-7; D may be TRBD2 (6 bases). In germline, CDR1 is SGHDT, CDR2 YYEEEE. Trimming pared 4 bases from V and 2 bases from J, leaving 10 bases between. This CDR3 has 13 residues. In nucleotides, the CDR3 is TGTGCCAGCAGCCCCCGGAGGGCCTACGAGCAGTACTTC. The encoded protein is CASSPRRAYEQYF.

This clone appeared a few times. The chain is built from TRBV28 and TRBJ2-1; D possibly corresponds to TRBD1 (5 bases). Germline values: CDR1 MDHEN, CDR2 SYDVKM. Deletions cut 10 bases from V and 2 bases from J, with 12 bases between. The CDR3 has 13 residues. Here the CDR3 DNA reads TGTGCCACTGTGGACACCCCCTACAATGAGCAGTTCTTC. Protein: CATVDTPYNEQFF.

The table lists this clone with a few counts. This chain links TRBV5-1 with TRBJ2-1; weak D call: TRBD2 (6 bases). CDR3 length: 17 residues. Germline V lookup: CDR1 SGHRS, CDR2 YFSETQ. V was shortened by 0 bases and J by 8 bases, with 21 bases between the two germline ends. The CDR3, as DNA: TGCGCCAGCAGCTTGGAGCCGGGGGAAGATGCCGGCGATGAGCAGTTCTTC. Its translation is CASSLEPGEDAGDEQFF.

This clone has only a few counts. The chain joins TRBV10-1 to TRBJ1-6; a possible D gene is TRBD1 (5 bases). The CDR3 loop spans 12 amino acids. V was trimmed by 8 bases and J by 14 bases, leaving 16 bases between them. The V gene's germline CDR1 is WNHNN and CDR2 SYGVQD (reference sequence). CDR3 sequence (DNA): TGCGCCAGCGGAGGGGACTTGAGATCCCTCCACTTT. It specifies CASGGDLRSLHF.

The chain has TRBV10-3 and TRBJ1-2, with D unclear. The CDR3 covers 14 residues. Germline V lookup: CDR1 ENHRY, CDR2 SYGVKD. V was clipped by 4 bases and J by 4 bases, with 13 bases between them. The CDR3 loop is CAISGMGQLYGYTF. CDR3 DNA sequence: TGTGCCATCAGTGGGATGGGCCAACTCTATGGCTACACCTTC.

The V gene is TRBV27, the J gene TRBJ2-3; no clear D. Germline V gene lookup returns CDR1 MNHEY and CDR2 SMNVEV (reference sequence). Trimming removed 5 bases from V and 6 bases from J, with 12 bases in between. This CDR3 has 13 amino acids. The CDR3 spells CASSRGPRDTQYF. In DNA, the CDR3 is TGTGCCAGCAGTCGCGGCCCACGGGATACGCAGTATTTT.

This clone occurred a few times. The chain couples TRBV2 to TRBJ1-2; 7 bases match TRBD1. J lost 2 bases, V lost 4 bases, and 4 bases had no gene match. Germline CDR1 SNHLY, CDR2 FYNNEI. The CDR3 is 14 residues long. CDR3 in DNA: TGTGCCAGCAGTGGAGGGGGCGCCAACTATGGCTACACCTTC. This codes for CASSGGGANYGYTF.

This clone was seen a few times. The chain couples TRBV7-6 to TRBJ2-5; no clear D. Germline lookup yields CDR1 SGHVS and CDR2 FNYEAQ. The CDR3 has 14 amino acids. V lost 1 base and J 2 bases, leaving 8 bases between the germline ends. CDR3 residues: CASSLVGTQETQYF. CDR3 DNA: TGTGCCAGCAGCTTAGTCGGTACGCAAGAGACCCAGTACTTC.

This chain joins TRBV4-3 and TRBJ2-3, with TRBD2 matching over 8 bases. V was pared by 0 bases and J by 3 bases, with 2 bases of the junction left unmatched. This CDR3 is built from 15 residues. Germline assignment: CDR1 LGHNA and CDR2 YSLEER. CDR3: CASSQDSSGTDTQYF. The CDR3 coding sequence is TGCGCCAGCAGCCAAGATTCTAGCGGGACAGATACGCAGTATTTT.

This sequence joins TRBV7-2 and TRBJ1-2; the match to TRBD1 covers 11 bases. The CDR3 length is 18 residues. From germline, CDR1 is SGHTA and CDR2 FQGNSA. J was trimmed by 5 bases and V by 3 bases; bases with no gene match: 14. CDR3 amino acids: CASSFRGTGGSEGYGYTF. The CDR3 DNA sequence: TGTGCCAGCAGCTTCCGAGGGACAGGGGGATCAGAGGGGTATGGCTACACCTTC.

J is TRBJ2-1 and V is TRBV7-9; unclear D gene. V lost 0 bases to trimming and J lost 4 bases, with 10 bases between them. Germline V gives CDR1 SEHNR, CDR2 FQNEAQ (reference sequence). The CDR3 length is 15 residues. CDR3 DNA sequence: TGTGCCAGCAGCTTAGCCAGTCTCAGGTACAATGAGCAGTTCTTC. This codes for CASSLASLRYNEQFF.

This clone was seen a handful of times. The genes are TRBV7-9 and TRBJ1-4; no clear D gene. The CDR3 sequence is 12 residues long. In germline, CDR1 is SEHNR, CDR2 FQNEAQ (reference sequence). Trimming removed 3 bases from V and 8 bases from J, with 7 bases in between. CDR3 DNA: TGTGCCAGCAGCTTCGGCGGGGAAAAACTGTTTTTT. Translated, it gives CASSFGGEKLFF.

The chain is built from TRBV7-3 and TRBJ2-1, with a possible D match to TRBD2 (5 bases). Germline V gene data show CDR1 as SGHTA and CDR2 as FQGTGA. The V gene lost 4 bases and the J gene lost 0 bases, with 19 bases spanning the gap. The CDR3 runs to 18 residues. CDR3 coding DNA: TGTGCCAGCAGCTCACCTCAGGACTTCCCCAGCTCCTACAATGAGCAGTTCTTC. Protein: CASSSPQDFPSSYNEQFF.

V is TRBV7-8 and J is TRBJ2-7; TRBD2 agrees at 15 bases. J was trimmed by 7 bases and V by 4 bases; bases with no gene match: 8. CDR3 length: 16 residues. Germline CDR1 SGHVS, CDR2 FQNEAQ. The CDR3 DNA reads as TGTGCCAGCAGCTGGACTAGCGGGAGGGCCTTATGGGAGCAGTACTTC. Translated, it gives CASSWTSGRALWEQYF. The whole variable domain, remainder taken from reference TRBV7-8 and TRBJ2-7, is GAGVSQSPRYKVAKRGQDVALRCDPISGHVSLFWYQQALGQGPEFLTYFQNEAQLDKSGLPSDRFFAERPEGSVSTLKIQRTQQEDSAVYLCASSWTSGRALWEQYFGPGTRLTVT.

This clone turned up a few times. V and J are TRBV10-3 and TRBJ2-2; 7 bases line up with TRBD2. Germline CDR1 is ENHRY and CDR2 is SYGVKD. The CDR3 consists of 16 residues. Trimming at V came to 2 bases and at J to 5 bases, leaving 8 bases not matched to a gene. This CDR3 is CAISESGDLGTGELFF. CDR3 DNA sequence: TGTGCCATCAGTGAGAGCGGGGATCTGGGGACCGGGGAGCTGTTTTTT.

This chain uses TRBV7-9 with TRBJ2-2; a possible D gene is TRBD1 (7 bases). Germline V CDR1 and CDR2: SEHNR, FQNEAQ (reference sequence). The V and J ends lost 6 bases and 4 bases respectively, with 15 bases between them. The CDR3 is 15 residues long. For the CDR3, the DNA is TGTGCCAGCAGATCTCGACAGGGAGGCACCGGGGAGCTGTTTTTT. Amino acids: CASRSRQGGTGELFF.

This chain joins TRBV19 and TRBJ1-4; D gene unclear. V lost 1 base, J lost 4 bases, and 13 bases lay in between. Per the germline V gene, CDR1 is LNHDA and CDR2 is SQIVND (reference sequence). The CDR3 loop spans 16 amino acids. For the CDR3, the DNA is TGTGCCAGTAGTATAGGAGTGGGCAGCATTAATGAAAAACTGTTTTTT. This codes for CASSIGVGSINEKLFF. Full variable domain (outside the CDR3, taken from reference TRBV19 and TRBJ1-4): DGGITQSPKYLFRKEGQNVTLSCEQNLNHDAMYWYRQDPGQGLRLIYYSQIVNDFQKGDIAEGYSVSREKKESFPLTVTSAQKNPTAFYLCASSIGVGSINEKLFFGSGTQLSVL.

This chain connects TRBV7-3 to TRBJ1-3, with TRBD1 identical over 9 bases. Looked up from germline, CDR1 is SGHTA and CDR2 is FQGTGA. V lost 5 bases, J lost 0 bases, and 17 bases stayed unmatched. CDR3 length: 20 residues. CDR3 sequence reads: CASSPQRDRDEKNSGNTIYF. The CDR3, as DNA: TGTGCCAGCAGCCCACAGCGGGACAGGGACGAGAAAAACTCTGGAAACACCATATATTTT.

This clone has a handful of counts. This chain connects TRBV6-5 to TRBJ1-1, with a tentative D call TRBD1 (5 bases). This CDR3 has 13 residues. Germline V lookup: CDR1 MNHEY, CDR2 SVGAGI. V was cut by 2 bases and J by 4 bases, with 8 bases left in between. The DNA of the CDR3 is TGTGCCAGCAGTTACGGGCAGGGCACTGAAGCTTTCTTT. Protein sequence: CASSYGQGTEAFF.

CDR3 loop: CASSLDTSGRGKETQYF. The CDR3 DNA reads as TGCGCCAGCAGCTTGGACACTAGCGGGAGGGGGAAAGAGACCCAGTACTTC. The chain joins TRBV5-1 to TRBJ2-5; 13 bases line up with TRBD2. Trimming removed 0 bases from V and 3 bases from J; junction bases left unmatched: 5. The CDR3 has 17 amino acids. Germline V lookup: CDR1 SGHRS, CDR2 YFSETQ.

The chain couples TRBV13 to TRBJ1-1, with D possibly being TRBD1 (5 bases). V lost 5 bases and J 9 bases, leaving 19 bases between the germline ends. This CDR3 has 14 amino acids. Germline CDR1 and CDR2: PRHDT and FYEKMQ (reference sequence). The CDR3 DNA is TGTGCCAGCAGCCAGGGTGGGTGGGCAGAAAAAGCTTTCTTT. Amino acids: CASSQGGWAEKAFF.